The entry below describes one TCR beta chain. Generated by immunoSEQ multiplex PCR, the TCRdb table keeps only in-frame clones and is missing some. The repertoire consists of about 110,000 clones, with approximately 80% occurring once and the leading ten covering approximately 0.77%. This CDR3 comprises 13 residues. Germline CDR1 and CDR2: LGHDT and YNNKEL (reference sequence). V lost 3 bases and J 6 bases, leaving 8 bases between the germline ends. This sample stems from a study of blood T cell repertoires in COVID-19. Study details: Researchers got acute and convalescent COVID-19 samples from the United States, Italy and Spain. T cells, B-cell-depleted T cells, or PBMCs provided the cDNA or gDNA that served as material.

This chain connects TRBV3-1 (or the pseudogene TRBV3-2) to TRBJ2-2; D is unresolved. The source of this sequence is a woman aged 65 to 85 with acute or convalescent COVID-19. The sequenced material came from peripheral blood. This CDR3 is CASSQALSGELFF. DNA of the CDR3: TGTGCCAGCAGCCAGGCTCTCTCCGGGGAGCTGTTTTTT.